The clone carrying this T cell receptor (beta chain) was counted between two and nine times. This specimen comes from a study of CD4 and CD8 cells across lung adenocarcinoma regions. Each CDR3 protein is one row after TCRdb ran MiXCR on the PCR reads. The sample holds roughly 18,000 distinct CDR3 sequences, approximately 47% seen once. The patients had localized lung adenocarcinoma, a non-small cell subtype. Sequencing was carried out using CD8+ T cells from the center of a lung tumor. The receptor was derived from a female donor with lung adenocarcinoma. The CD4 and CD8 labels of this study may be unreliable.

The CDR3 region has the DNA TGTGCCAGCAGGAGGAGAGCGGGATTGTCGGATACGCAGTATTTT. It translates to CASRRRAGLSDTQYF. The V call is TRBV27, the J call TRBJ2-3; 7 positions match TRBD2. There are 15 residues in the CDR3. After removal of 6 bases from V and 6 bases from J, the junction contained 12 bases not matched to a gene. Germline loops: CDR1 MNHEY, CDR2 SMNVEV (reference sequence).